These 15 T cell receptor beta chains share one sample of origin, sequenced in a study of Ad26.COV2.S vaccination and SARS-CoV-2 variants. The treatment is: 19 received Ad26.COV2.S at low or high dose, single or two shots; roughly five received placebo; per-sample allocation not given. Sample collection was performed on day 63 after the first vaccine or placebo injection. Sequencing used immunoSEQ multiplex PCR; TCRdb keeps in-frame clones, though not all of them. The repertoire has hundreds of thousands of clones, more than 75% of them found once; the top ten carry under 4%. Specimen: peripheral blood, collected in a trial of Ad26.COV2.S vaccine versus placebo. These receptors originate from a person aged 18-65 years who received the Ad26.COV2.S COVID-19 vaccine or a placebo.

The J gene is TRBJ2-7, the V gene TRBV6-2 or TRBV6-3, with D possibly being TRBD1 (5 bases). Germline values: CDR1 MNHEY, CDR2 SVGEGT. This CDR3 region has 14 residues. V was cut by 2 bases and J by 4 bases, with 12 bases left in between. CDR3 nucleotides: TGTGCCAGCAGTTACAGCTCCAGGGTGTACGAGCAGTACTTC. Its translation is CASSYSSRVYEQYF.

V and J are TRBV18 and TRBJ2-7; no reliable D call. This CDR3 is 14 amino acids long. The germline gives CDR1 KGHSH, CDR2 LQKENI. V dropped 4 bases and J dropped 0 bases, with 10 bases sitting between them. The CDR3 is CASSQGGSSYEQYF. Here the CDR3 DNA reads TGTGCCAGCTCACAGGGCGGCAGCTCCTACGAGCAGTACTTC.

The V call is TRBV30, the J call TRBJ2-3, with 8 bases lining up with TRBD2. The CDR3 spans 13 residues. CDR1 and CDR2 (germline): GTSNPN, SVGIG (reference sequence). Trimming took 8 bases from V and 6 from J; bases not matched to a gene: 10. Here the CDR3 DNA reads TGTGCCACGGAGAGGCGGGGGGTTGATACGCAGTATTTT. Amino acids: CATERRGVDTQYF.

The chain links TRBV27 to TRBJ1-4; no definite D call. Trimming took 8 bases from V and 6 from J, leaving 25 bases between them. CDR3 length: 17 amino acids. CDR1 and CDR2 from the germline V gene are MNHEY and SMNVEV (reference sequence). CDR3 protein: CASGRTVTLTGDEKLFF. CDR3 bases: TGTGCCAGCGGGAGGACGGTTACCCTTACTGGGGATGAAAAACTGTTTTTT.

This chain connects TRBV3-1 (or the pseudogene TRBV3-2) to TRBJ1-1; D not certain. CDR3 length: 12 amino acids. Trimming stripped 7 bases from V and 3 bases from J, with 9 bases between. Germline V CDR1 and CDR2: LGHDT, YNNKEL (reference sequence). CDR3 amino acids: CASTGEYTEAFF. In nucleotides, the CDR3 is TGTGCCAGCACCGGGGAATACACTGAAGCTTTCTTT.

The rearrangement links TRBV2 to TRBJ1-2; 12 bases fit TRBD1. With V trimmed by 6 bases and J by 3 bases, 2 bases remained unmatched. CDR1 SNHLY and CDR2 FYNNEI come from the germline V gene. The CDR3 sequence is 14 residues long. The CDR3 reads CASRGTGGDYGYTF. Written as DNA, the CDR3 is TGTGCCAGCAGGGGGACAGGGGGCGACTATGGCTACACCTTC.

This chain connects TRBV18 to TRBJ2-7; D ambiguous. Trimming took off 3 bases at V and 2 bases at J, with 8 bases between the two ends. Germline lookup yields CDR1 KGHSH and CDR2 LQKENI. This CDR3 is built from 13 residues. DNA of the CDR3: TGTGCCAGCTCACCCCCTAGTACCTACGAGCAGTACTTC. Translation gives CASSPPSTYEQYF.

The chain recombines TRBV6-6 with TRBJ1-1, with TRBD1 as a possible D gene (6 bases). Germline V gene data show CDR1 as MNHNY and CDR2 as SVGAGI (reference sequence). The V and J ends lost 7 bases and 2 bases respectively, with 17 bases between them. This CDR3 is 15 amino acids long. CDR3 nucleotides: TGTGCCAGCACCATAGGGGGGGGCCTCAACACTGAAGCTTTCTTT. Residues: CASTIGGGLNTEAFF.

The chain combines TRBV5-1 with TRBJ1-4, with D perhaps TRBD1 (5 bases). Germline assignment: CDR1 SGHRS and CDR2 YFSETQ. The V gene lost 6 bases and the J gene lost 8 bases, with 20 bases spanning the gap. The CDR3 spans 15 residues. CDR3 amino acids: CASTTLGQGGEKLFF. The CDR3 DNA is TGCGCCAGCACGACCCTAGGGCAGGGTGGGGAAAAACTGTTTTTT.

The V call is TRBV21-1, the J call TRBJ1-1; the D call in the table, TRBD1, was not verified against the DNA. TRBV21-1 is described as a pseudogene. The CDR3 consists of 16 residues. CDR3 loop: CASSKRVGQGYTEAFF. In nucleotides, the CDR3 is TGTGCCAGCAGCAAACGGGTGGGACAGGGGTACACTGAAGCTTTCTTT.

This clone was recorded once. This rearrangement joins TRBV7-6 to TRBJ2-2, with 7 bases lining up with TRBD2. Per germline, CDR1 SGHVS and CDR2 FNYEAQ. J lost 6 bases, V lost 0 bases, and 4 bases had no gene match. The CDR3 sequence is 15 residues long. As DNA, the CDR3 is TGTGCCAGCAGCTTAGCGGGAGGGCCGGCCGGGGAGCTGTTTTTT. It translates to CASSLAGGPAGELFF.

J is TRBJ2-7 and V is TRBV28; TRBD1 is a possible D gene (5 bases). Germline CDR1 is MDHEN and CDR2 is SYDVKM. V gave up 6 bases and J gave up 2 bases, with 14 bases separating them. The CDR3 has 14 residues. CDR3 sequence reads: CASRATVGPYEQYF. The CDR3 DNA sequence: TGTGCCAGCAGGGCGACAGTAGGCCCCTACGAGCAGTACTTC.

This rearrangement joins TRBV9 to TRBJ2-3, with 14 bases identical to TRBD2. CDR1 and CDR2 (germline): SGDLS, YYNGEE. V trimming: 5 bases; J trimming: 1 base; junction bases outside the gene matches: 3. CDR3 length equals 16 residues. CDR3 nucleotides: TGTGCCAGCAGTGGACTAGCGGGGGGACGCACAGATACGCAGTATTTT. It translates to CASSGLAGGRTDTQYF. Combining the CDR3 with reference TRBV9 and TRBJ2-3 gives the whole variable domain DSGVTQTPKHLITATGQRVTLRCSPRSGDLSVYWYQQSLDQGLQFLIQYYNGEERAKGNILERFSAQQFPDLHSELNLSSLELGDSALYFCASSGLAGGRTDTQYFGPGTRLTVL.

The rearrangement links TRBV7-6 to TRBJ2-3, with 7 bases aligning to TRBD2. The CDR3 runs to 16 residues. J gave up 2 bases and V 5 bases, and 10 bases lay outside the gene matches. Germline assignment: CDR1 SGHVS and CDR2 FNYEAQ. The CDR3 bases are TGTGCCAGCAGCCCCGTAAGCGGGGAAGTCACAGATACGCAGTATTTT. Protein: CASSPVSGEVTDTQYF.

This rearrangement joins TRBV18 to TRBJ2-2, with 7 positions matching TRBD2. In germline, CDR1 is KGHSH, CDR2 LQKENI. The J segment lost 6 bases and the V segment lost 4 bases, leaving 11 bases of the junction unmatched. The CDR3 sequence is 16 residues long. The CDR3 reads CASSRVPSGASGELFF. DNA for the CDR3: TGTGCCAGCTCACGCGTCCCTAGCGGCGCTTCCGGGGAGCTGTTTTTT.